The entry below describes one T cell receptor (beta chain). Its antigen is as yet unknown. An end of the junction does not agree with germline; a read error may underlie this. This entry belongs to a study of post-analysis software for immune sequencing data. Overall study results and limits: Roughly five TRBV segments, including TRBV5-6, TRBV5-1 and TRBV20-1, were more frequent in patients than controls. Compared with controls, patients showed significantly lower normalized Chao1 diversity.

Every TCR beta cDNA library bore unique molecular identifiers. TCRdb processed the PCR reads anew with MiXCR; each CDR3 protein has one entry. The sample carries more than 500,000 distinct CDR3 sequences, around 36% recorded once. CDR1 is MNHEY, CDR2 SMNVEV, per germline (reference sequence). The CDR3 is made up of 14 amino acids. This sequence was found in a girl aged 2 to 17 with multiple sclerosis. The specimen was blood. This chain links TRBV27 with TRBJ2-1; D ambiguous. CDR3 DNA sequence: TGTGTCAGCTCACACACCAACTCCTACAATGAGCAGTTCTTC. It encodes CVSSHTNSYNEQFF.